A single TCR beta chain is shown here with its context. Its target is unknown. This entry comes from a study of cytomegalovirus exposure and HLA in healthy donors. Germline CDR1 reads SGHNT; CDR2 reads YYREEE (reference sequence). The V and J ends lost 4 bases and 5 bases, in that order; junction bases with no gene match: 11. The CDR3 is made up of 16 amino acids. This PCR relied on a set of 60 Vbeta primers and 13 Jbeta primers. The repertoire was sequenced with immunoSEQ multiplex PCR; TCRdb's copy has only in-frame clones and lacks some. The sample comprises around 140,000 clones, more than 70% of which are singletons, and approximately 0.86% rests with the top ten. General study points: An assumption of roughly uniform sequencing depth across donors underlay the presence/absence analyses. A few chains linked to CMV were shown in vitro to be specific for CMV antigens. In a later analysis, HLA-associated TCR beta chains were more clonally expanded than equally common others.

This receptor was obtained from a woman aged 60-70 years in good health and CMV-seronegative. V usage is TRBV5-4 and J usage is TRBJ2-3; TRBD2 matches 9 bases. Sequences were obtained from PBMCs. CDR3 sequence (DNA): TGTGCCAGCAGCGTCCGTAGCGGGAGAGATTTAGATACGCAGTATTTT. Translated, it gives CASSVRSGRDLDTQYF.